This TCR beta chain was obtained from a study of cytomegalovirus exposure and HLA in healthy donors. V was clipped by 0 bases and J by 5 bases, with 10 bases between them. The CDR3 has 15 amino acids. Germline lookup yields CDR1 SEHNR and CDR2 FQNEAQ (reference sequence). Use of 60 Vbeta and 13 Jbeta primers characterized the PCR. Sequenced by immunoSEQ multiplex PCR; TCRdb stores in-frame clones only, minus some. The sample includes 150,000 to 200,000 clones, approximately 84% of them seen just once. Study findings and constraints: In a later analysis, common viral pathogens appeared linked to several of the most significant clusters. In a later analysis, at a false discovery rate of 0.05, about 15,000 TCR beta sequences were associated with HLA alleles. As a later analysis revealed, the rate of TCR association differed by HLA locus, with DRB1 most and HLA-C fewest.

On this clone itself: Its matching antigen is unknown.

This clonotype originated in a man between 45 and 60 years old in good health and CMV-seropositive. The V gene is TRBV7-9, the J gene TRBJ2-2; the D gene is possibly TRBD2 (6 bases). The specimen was PBMCs. CDR3 amino acids: CASSLAGRGTGELFF. The CDR3, as DNA: TGTGCCAGCAGCTTAGCAGGACGGGGGACCGGGGAGCTGTTTTTT. Supplemented by reference TRBV7-9 and TRBJ2-2, the full variable domain reads DTGVSQNPRHKITKRGQNVTFRCDPISEHNRLYWYRQTLGQGPEFLTYFQNEAQLEKSRLLSDRFSAERPKGSFSTLEIQRTEQGDSAMYLCASSLAGRGTGELFFGEGSRLTVL.